These 31 T cell receptor beta chains were all obtained from the same sample, sequenced in a study of Graves' ophthalmopathy and Graves' hyperthyroidism. Researchers took RNA transcripts and amplified TCR beta CDR3 regions from them. Following a first-round RT-PCR that used HTBI primers, a second-round multiplex PCR was carried out. MiXCR, run by TCRdb on the multiplex PCR reads, gives a single entry per CDR3 protein. The sample holds 660,000 or so distinct CDR3 sequences, approximately 39% seen once. Sequencing was carried out using peripheral blood. Receptors originate from an adult man with Graves' ophthalmopathy.

Ten or more counts support this clonotype. The chain employs TRBV20-1 and TRBJ2-7; D is unresolved. V gave up 1 base and J gave up 3 bases, with 7 bases separating them. This CDR3 comprises 12 residues. Germline CDR1 reads DFQATT; CDR2 reads SNEGSKA (reference sequence). As DNA, the CDR3 is TGCAGTGCTAGAGTCTGGGGCTACGAGCAGTACTTC. Its translation is CSARVWGYEQYF.

The J gene is TRBJ1-1, the V gene TRBV2, with unresolved D. V lost 6 bases and J 0 bases, leaving 14 bases between the germline ends. Germline CDR1 reads SNHLY; CDR2 reads FYNNEI. This CDR3 comprises 15 residues. As DNA, the CDR3 is TGTGCCAGCAGGGACTTCGAGGGAATGAACACTGAAGCTTTCTTT. This sequence encodes CASRDFEGMNTEAFF.

This clonotype was seen only a few times. The chain combines TRBV2 with TRBJ2-2; D is undetermined. This CDR3 has 16 residues. Trimming pared 6 bases from V and 1 base from J, leaving 15 bases between. Germline-derived CDR1 and CDR2 are SNHLY and FYNNEI. The CDR3 DNA sequence: TGTGCCAGCAGAAACGGATTTTTCTTGAACACCGGGGAGCTGTTTTTT. Protein: CASRNGFFLNTGELFF. Full variable domain (rest looked up from reference TRBV2 and TRBJ2-2): EPEVTQTPSHQVTQMGQEVILRCVPISNHLYFYWYRQILGQKVEFLVSFYNNEISEKSEIFDDQFSVERPDGSNFTLKIRSTKLEDSAMYFCASRNGFFLNTGELFFGEGSRLTVL.

At least ten counts were recorded for this clonotype. The chain carries TRBV7-9 and TRBJ1-2; D not resolved. This CDR3 spans 13 amino acids. V lost 11 bases and J lost 2, with 15 bases in between. The germline V gene has CDR1 SEHNR and CDR2 FQNEAQ (reference sequence). The CDR3 coding sequence is TGTGCCGGGGAGGCCAAGCTCAACTATGGCTACACCTTC. Translated, it gives CAGEAKLNYGYTF. The full variable domain, in which reference TRBV7-9 and TRBJ1-2 provide the parts outside the CDR3, is DTGVSQNPRHKITKRGQNVTFRCDPISEHNRLYWYRQTLGQGPEFLTYFQNEAQLEKSRLLSDRFSAERPKGSFSTLEIQRTEQGDSAMYLCAGEAKLNYGYTFGSGTRLTVV.

This clonotype was detected ten times or more. V is TRBV15 and J is TRBJ2-2, with D uncertain. This CDR3 is built from 15 residues. CDR1 is LNHNV, CDR2 YYDKDF, per germline (reference sequence). V was cut by 3 bases and J by 4 bases, with 12 bases left in between. CDR3 coding DNA: TGTGCCACCAGCAGGAAAAGGGATGCCACCGGGGAGCTGTTTTTT. Residues: CATSRKRDATGELFF.

This clonotype was counted only a few times. The chain couples TRBV5-4 to TRBJ1-2; unclear D gene. With 1 base removed from V and 6 bases from J, the gap between germline ends came to 7 bases. The CDR3 covers 12 residues. CDR1 is SGHNT and CDR2 is YYREEE in the germline V gene (reference sequence). In DNA form, the CDR3 reads TGTGCCAGCAGCTTGCCTGGGAATGGCTACACCTTC. Translated: CASSLPGNGYTF.

The chain links TRBV19 to TRBJ1-3; D is unresolved. From germline, CDR1 is LNHDA and CDR2 SQIVND (reference sequence). V lost 10 bases and J 0 bases, leaving 13 bases between the germline ends. The CDR3 is 14 amino acids. The CDR3 sequence: CANNFGSSGNTIYF. DNA of the CDR3: TGTGCCAATAATTTCGGGAGCTCTGGAAACACCATATATTTT.

A single count supports this clonotype. V usage is TRBV7-2 and J usage is TRBJ1-4, with D possibly TRBD1 on 6 matching bases. The V end lost 3 bases, the J end lost 8 bases, and 13 bases lay between the germline ends. The V gene's germline CDR1 is SGHTA and CDR2 FQGNSA. The CDR3 consists of 14 residues. This chain's CDR3 is CASSLEVGGEKLFF. The CDR3 DNA reads TGTGCCAGCAGCTTGGAGGTAGGGGGGGAAAAACTGTTTTTT. Full variable domain (remainder filled in from reference TRBV7-2 and TRBJ1-4): GAGVSQSPSNKVTEKGKDVELRCDPISGHTALYWYRQSLGQGLEFLIYFQGNSAPDKSGLPSDRFSAERTGGSVSTLTIQRTQQEDSAVYLCASSLEVGGEKLFFGSGTQLSVL.

At least ten counts were recorded for this clonotype. The chain employs TRBV10-3 and TRBJ1-6; 9 bases are shared with TRBD1. Germline assignment: CDR1 ENHRY and CDR2 SYGVKD. V lost 3 bases to trimming and J lost 7 bases; unmatched junction nucleotides: 1. This CDR3 has 14 residues. The CDR3 DNA follows: TGTGCCATCAGTGAAGGACAGGGGAATTCACCCCTCCACTTT. Encoded protein: CAISEGQGNSPLHF.

V and J are TRBV7-9 and TRBJ1-4; 11 bases map to TRBD1. J lost 7 bases, V lost 4 bases, and 2 bases had no gene match. Germline V gene lookup returns CDR1 SEHNR and CDR2 FQNEAQ (reference sequence). This CDR3 is built from 14 residues. The chain's CDR3 is CASSSDRGLEKLFF. The CDR3 DNA follows: TGTGCCAGCAGCTCGGACAGGGGGCTTGAAAAACTGTTTTTT. The entire variable domain, with the rest obtained from reference TRBV7-9 and TRBJ1-4, is as follows: DTGVSQNPRHKITKRGQNVTFRCDPISEHNRLYWYRQTLGQGPEFLTYFQNEAQLEKSRLLSDRFSAERPKGSFSTLEIQRTEQGDSAMYLCASSSDRGLEKLFFGSGTQLSVL.

This clonotype was seen only a few times. J is TRBJ1-1 and V is TRBV4-1; 8 bases match TRBD1. The CDR3 spans 15 residues. V lost 4 bases, J lost 3 bases, and 7 bases stayed unmatched. CDR1 and CDR2 (germline): MGHRA, YSYEKL. Here the CDR3 DNA reads TGCGCCAGCAGCCTCGTGGACAGGGCGGACACTGAAGCTTTCTTT. The encoded protein is CASSLVDRADTEAFF.

This clonotype was detected ten times or more. V usage is TRBV19 and J usage is TRBJ1-2, with 8 bases matching TRBD1. The CDR3 has 16 residues. Germline-derived CDR1 and CDR2 are LNHDA and SQIVND (reference sequence). Trimming removed 4 bases from V and 4 bases from J; junction bases left unmatched: 11. The CDR3 here is CASSRTTGANLYGYTF. The DNA of the CDR3 is TGTGCCAGTAGTAGGACGACAGGGGCGAATCTCTATGGCTACACCTTC. Complete variable domain (other parts from reference TRBV19 and TRBJ1-2): DGGITQSPKYLFRKEGQNVTLSCEQNLNHDAMYWYRQDPGQGLRLIYYSQIVNDFQKGDIAEGYSVSREKKESFPLTVTSAQKNPTAFYLCASSRTTGANLYGYTFGSGTRLTVV.

Remarks on this clonotype: Sequence at one end of the junction differs from germline and may be a read error. The V gene is TRBV7-2, the J gene TRBJ2-5; 9 bases map to TRBD2. The germline V gene has CDR1 SGHTA and CDR2 FQGNSA. This CDR3 comprises 20 residues. The CDR3 protein is CASSQGFLAGEKKHQETQYF. The CDR3 nucleotides read TGCGCCAGCAGCCAAGGTTTTTTAGCGGGGGAGAAGAAGCACCAAGAGACCCAGTACTTC. Full variable domain (outside the CDR3, taken from reference TRBV7-2 and TRBJ2-5): GAGVSQSPSNKVTEKGKDVELRCDPISGHTALYWYRQSLGQGLEFLIYFQGNSAPDKSGLPSDRFSAERTGGSVSTLTIQRTQQEDSAVYLCASSQGFLAGEKKHQETQYFGPGTRLLVL.

The chain carries TRBV20-1 and TRBJ2-5, with TRBD2 matching over 11 bases. Germline CDR1 DFQATT, CDR2 SNEGSKA (reference sequence). The V and J ends lost 2 bases and 1 base, in that order; junction bases with no gene match: 6. The CDR3 sequence is 16 residues long. CDR3 sequence: CSARPGSGGAQETQYF. CDR3 nucleotide sequence: TGCAGTGCTAGACCCGGTAGCGGGGGGGCCCAAGAGACCCAGTACTTC.

The rearrangement links TRBV28 to TRBJ2-7; no reliable D call. The CDR3 has 12 amino acids. CDR1 and CDR2 (germline): MDHEN, SYDVKM. V gave up 2 bases and J gave up 7 bases, with 9 bases separating them. The CDR3 DNA sequence: TGTGCCAGCAGTTTAAGAGTAGGGGAGCAGTACTTC. Protein sequence: CASSLRVGEQYF. The full variable domain, completed using reference TRBV28 and TRBJ2-7, is DVKVTQSSRYLVKRTGEKVFLECVQDMDHENMFWYRQDPGLGLRLIYFSYDVKMKEKGDIPEGYSVSREKKERFSLILESASTNQTSMYLCASSLRVGEQYFGPGTRLTVT.

This clonotype was found many times. The chain joins TRBV7-6 to TRBJ2-7; D assignment may be TRBD1 or TRBD2 (5 bases each). This CDR3 is built from 13 residues. The germline V gene encodes CDR1 SGHVS and CDR2 FNYEAQ. V lost 5 bases and J lost 3, with 11 bases in between. Here the CDR3 DNA reads TGTGCCAGCAGCCCGGGGACGCACTACGAGCAGTACTTC. It encodes CASSPGTHYEQYF.

This clonotype appeared many times. Sequence at one end of the junction differs from germline and may be a read error. The chain joins TRBV10-3 to TRBJ1-6; D remains unclear. Germline V gives CDR1 ENHRY, CDR2 SYGVKD. This CDR3 is built from 14 residues. The CDR3 protein is CASSYVGEESPLHF. CDR3 DNA sequence: TGTGCCAGCAGTTACGTCGGTGAAGAATCACCCCTCCACTTT.

This chain connects TRBV12-3 or TRBV12-4 to TRBJ2-7, with TRBD2 as a possible D gene (5 bases). The CDR3 contains 14 residues. Trimming removed 5 bases from V and 3 bases from J, with 14 bases in between. Here the CDR3 DNA reads TGTGCCAGCAGTCTTTATCTAGCAAGCTACGAGCAGTACTTC. Translated: CASSLYLASYEQYF.

This clonotype has at least ten counts. The chain couples TRBV5-1 to TRBJ1-2; D unclear. The CDR3 runs 15 residues. V was trimmed by 0 bases and J by 2 bases, leaving 11 bases between them. Germline V gene sequence: CDR1 SGHRS, CDR2 YFSETQ. The CDR3 DNA is TGCGCCAGCAGCTTGGAGTTCAACTTCAACTATGGCTACACCTTC. Translating it yields CASSLEFNFNYGYTF.

The chain couples TRBV11-2 to TRBJ1-3, with D unresolved. This CDR3 contains 14 residues. Trimming cost V 6 bases and J 4 bases, with 13 bases left between them. The germline V gene has CDR1 SGHAT and CDR2 FQNNGV. The CDR3 sequence is CASRQPGEGNTIYF. The CDR3 DNA is TGTGCCAGCAGGCAGCCGGGCGAGGGAAACACCATATATTTT.

This rearrangement joins TRBV15 to TRBJ1-5, with a tentative D call TRBD1 (5 bases). Germline CDR1 LNHNV, CDR2 YYDKDF (reference sequence). Trimming cost V 8 bases and J 8 bases, with 16 bases left between them. CDR3 length equals 13 residues. In DNA form, the CDR3 reads TGTGCCACCCCCGGGACGGACCTCGAGCCCCAGCATTTT. This translates into CATPGTDLEPQHF.

The CDR3, as DNA: TGTGCCACCAGCGCGGGACAGGGTGGCGGCTACACCTTC. Amino acids: CATSAGQGGGYTF. This chain links TRBV15 with TRBJ1-2; the match to TRBD1 covers 9 bases. The J segment lost 8 bases and the V segment lost 5 bases, leaving 6 bases of the junction unmatched. The germline V gene encodes CDR1 LNHNV and CDR2 YYDKDF (reference sequence). This CDR3 is built from 13 residues.

This clonotype was picked up many times. This chain links TRBV2 with TRBJ2-5; 7 nucleotides agree with TRBD2. Looked up from germline, CDR1 is SNHLY and CDR2 is FYNNEI. V gave up 8 bases and J gave up 5 bases; unmatched junction bases: 5. CDR3 length equals 12 residues. CDR3 residues: CASRWEGETQYF. CDR3 DNA sequence: TGTGCCAGCCGGTGGGAGGGGGAGACCCAGTACTTC.

This clonotype was recorded many times. The chain is built from TRBV7-3 and TRBJ1-5; D is possibly TRBD1 (5 bases). Deletions cut 5 bases from V and 6 bases from J, with 11 bases between. CDR1 is SGHTA and CDR2 is FQGTGA in the germline V gene. CDR3 length: 13 residues. The CDR3 loop reads CASSAGDGQPQHF. The CDR3 DNA sequence: TGTGCCAGCAGCGCGGGGGACGGTCAGCCCCAGCATTTT.

In this sample, this clonotype turned up many times. The chain joins TRBV3-1 to TRBJ1-2; D is perhaps TRBD1 (5 bases). The CDR3 runs to 12 residues. V gave up 4 bases and J gave up 2 bases, with 5 bases separating them. The germline gives CDR1 LGHDT, CDR2 YNNKEL (reference sequence). As DNA, the CDR3 is TGTGCCAGCAGCCGACAGAACTATGGCTACACCTTC. Translating it yields CASSRQNYGYTF.

The J gene is TRBJ2-7, the V gene TRBV10-3; TRBD1 agrees at 8 bases. The germline V gene encodes CDR1 ENHRY and CDR2 SYGVKD. J gave up 5 bases and V 5 bases, and 8 bases lay outside the gene matches. The CDR3 loop spans 14 amino acids. The CDR3 DNA follows: TGTGCCATCAGTTTGGGACAGGATGACAACGAGCAGTACTTC. It yields the protein CAISLGQDDNEQYF.

This clonotype was recorded a few times. It may be a read error: a sequence one base away is much more abundant. The chain combines TRBV24-1 with TRBJ2-7, with D possibly called TRBD1 or TRBD2 (5 bases each). The CDR3 totals 13 residues. V gave up 3 bases and J gave up 5 bases, with 10 bases separating them. Germline CDR1 reads KGHDR; CDR2 reads SFDVKD. This CDR3 is CATSDGTGNEQYF. In DNA form, the CDR3 reads TGTGCCACCAGTGATGGGACGGGGAACGAGCAGTACTTC.

This chain joins TRBV10-3 and TRBJ2-7, with 9 bases fitting TRBD1. Germline lookup yields CDR1 ENHRY and CDR2 SYGVKD. The ends lost 5 bases at V and 5 bases at J; junction bases unmatched: 7. The CDR3 is 14 residues long. The chain's CDR3 is CAISPGQGFDEQYF. For the CDR3, the DNA is TGTGCCATCAGTCCGGGACAGGGATTCGACGAGCAGTACTTC.

This clonotype was observed once. V is TRBV24-1 and J is TRBJ2-2; D is unresolved. The CDR3 has 13 residues. CDR1 and CDR2 (germline): KGHDR, SFDVKD. CDR3 protein: CARVGIAPGELFF. CDR3 coding DNA: TGTGCTAGAGTGGGCATAGCACCCGGGGAGCTGTTTTTT.

In regard to this clonotype: One base away lies a much larger clone, so this may be a sequencing read error. The chain recombines TRBV25-1 with TRBJ1-4; D not resolved. The CDR3 has 14 residues. Germline V gene sequence: CDR1 MGHDK, CDR2 SYGVNS. CDR3: CASSAYAANKKLFF. The CDR3 DNA reads TGTGCCAGCAGCGCCTACGCAGCTAATAAAAAACTGTTTTTT.

Remarks on this clonotype: A much larger clone lies a single base off, so this may be a read error. The chain is built from TRBV7-8 and TRBJ1-5; D is ambiguous. This CDR3 is built from 12 residues. Germline CDR1 and CDR2: SGHVS and FQNEAQ. CDR3 sequence (DNA): TGTGCCAGCAGCCAATTAAATCAGCCCCTGCATTTT. Translating it yields CASSQLNQPLHF.